This TCR beta chain was sequenced in a study of blood T cell repertoires in COVID-19. On the study more broadly: The United States, Italy and Spain were the sources of the acute and convalescent COVID-19 samples. From T cells, B-cell-depleted T cells, or PBMCs came the material, which was cDNA or gDNA.

This clone was observed a handful of times. Per the study methods: Estimates of nucleated cell counts were drawn from the amplification of reference gene primers. The table came from immunoSEQ multiplex PCR; TCRdb's copy has only in-frame clones and leaves some out. That table furnishes V, J and clone size, whereas the DNA furnished D and trimming. The sample lists about 130,000 clones, 86% seen once, with about 5.4% in the top ten. With 3 bases clipped from V and 9 bases from J, the junction kept 7 bases outside the gene matches. Germline CDR1 is WNHNN and CDR2 is SYGVQD (reference sequence). CDR3 size: 14 residues.

The sequencing sample was made of peripheral blood. The J gene is TRBJ2-1, the V gene TRBV10-1; 8 positions agree with TRBD2. The sequence derives from a human donor in a cohort sampled during active COVID-19. The CDR3 loop reads CASSDGAGDAEQFF. Here the CDR3 DNA reads TGCGCCAGCAGTGATGGAGCGGGAGATGCTGAGCAGTTCTTC.